This paragraph reports one TCR beta chain. The entry originates in a study of control samples from healthy donors and cancer patients. Repertoires were generated with immunoSEQ multiplex PCR, while TCRdb's copy carries only in-frame clones and drops some. The data hold around 150,000 clones, with about 94% observed a single time. This CDR3 comprises 15 residues. Germline V gene data show CDR1 as SGHVS and CDR2 as FQNEAQ. Trimming stripped 5 bases from V and 6 bases from J, with 19 bases between. The TCR sequence derives from a middle-aged woman in good health. The chain has TRBV7-8 and TRBJ1-2, with D possibly being TRBD1 (5 bases). The specimen sequenced was blood. The CDR3 nucleotides are TGTGCCAGCAGCCACACGAACGTGGGGGTACATGGCTACACCTTC. It yields the protein CASSHTNVGVHGYTF.